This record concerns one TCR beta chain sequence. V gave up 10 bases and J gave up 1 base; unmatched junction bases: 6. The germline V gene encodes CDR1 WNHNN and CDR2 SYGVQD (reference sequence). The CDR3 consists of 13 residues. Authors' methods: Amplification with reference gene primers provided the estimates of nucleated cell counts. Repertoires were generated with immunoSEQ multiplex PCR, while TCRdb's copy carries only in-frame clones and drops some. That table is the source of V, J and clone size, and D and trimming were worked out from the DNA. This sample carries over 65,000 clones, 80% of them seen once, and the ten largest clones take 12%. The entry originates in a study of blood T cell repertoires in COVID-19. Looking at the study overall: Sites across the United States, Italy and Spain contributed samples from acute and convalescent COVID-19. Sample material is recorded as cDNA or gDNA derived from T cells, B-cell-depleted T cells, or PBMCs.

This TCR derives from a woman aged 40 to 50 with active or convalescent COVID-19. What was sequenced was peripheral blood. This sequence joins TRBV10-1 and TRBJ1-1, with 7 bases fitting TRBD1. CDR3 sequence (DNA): TGCGCCACCACAACAGGGGAGAACACTGAAGCTTTCTTT. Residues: CATTTGENTEAFF.